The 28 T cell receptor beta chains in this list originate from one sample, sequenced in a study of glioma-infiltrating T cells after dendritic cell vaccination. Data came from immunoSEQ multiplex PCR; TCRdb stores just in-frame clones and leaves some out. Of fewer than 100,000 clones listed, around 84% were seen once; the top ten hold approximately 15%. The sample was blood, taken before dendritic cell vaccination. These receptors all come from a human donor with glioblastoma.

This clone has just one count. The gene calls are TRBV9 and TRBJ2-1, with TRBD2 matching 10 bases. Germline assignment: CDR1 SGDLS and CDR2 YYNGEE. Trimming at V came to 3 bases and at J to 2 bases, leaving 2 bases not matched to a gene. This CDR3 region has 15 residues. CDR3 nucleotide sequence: TGTGCCAGCAGCGGTAGCGGGAGGACCTACAATGAGCAGTTCTTC. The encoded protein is CASSGSGRTYNEQFF.

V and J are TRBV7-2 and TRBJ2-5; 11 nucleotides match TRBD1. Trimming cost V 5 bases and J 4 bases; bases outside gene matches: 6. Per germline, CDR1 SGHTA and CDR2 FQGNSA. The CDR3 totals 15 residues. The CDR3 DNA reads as TGTGCCAGCAGCACCCGGGACAGGGGGGGAGAGACCCAGTACTTC. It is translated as CASSTRDRGGETQYF.

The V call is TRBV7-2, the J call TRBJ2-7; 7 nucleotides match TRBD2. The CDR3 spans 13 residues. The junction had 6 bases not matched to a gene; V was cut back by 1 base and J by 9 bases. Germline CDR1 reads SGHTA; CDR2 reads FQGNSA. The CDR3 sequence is CASSLGGGKWQYF. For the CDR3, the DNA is TGTGCCAGCAGCTTAGGGGGGGGGAAGTGGCAGTACTTC.

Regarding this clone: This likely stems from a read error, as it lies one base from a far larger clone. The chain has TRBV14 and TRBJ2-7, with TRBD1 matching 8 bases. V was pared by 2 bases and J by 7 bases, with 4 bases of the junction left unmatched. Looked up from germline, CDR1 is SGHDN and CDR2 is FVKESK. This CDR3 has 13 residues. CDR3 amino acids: CASSQRTGREQYF. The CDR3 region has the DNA TGTGCCAGCAGCCAAAGGACAGGGAGGGAGCAGTACTTC.

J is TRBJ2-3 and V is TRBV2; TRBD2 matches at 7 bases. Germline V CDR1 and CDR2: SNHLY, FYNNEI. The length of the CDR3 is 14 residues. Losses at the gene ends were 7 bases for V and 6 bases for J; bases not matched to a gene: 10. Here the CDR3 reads CASTEGGPTDTQYF. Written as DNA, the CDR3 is TGTGCCAGCACCGAGGGAGGGCCCACCGATACGCAGTATTTT.

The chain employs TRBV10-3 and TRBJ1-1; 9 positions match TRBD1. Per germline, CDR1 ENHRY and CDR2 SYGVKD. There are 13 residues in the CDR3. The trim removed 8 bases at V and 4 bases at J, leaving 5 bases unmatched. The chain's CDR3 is CAIGTTGGTEAFF. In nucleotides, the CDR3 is TGTGCCATCGGGACGACAGGGGGCACTGAAGCTTTCTTT.

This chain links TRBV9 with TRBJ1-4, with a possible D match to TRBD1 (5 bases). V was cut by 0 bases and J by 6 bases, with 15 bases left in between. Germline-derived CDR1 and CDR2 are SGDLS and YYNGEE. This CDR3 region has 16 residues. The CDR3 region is CASSVGGVRGDEKLFF. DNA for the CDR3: TGTGCCAGCAGCGTAGGAGGAGTGCGGGGGGATGAAAAACTGTTTTTT. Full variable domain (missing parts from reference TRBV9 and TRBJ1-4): DSGVTQTPKHLITATGQRVTLRCSPRSGDLSVYWYQQSLDQGLQFLIQYYNGEERAKGNILERFSAQQFPDLHSELNLSSLELGDSALYFCASSVGGVRGDEKLFFGSGTQLSVL.

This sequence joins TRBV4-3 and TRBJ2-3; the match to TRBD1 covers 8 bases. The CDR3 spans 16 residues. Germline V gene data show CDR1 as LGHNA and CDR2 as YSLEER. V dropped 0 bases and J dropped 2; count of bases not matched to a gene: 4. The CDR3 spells CASSQEGTGFTDTQYF. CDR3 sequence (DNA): TGCGCCAGCAGCCAAGAGGGGACAGGTTTCACAGATACGCAGTATTTT.

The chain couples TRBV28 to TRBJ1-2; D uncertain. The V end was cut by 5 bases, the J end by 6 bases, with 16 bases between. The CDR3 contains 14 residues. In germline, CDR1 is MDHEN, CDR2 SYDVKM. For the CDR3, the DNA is TGTGCCAGCAGTCGAGGACCGGGGATGGATGGCTACACCTTC. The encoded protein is CASSRGPGMDGYTF.

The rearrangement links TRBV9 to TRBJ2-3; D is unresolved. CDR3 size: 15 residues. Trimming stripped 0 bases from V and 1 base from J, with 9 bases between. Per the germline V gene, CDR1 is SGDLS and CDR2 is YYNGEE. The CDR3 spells CASSVGDTGTDTQYF. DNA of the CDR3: TGTGCCAGCAGCGTAGGAGATACTGGCACAGATACGCAGTATTTT.

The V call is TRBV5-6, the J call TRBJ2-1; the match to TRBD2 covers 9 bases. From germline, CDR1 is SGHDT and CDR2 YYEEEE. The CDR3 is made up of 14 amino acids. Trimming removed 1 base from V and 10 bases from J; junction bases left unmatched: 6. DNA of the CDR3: TGTGCCAGCAGCTTGCTGGCTAGCGGGGCCGAGCAGTTCTTC. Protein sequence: CASSLLASGAEQFF.

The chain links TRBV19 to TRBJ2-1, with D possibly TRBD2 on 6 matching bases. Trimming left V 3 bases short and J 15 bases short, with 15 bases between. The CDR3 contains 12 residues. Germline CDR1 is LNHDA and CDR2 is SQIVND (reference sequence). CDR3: CASSIGQGGLFF. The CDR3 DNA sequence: TGTGCCAGTAGTATTGGCCAGGGAGGACTGTTCTTC.

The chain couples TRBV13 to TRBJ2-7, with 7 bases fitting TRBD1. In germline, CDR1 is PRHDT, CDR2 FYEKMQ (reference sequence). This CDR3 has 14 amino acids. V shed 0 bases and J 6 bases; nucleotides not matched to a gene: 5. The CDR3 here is CASSLGGQKFEQYF. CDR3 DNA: TGTGCCAGCAGCTTAGGGGGACAGAAGTTCGAGCAGTACTTC.

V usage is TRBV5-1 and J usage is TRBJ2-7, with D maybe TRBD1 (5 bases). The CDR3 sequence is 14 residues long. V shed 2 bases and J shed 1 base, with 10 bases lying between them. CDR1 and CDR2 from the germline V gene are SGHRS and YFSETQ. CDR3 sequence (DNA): TGCGCCAGCAGCTTTTCAGGGCAGTCCTACGAGCAGTACTTC. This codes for CASSFSGQSYEQYF.

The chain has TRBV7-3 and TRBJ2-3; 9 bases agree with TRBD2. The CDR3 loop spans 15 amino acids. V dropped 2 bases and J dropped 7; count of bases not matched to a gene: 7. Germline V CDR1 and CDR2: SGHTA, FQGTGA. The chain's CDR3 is CASSLAGGPANTQYF. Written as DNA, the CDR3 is TGTGCCAGCAGCTTAGCGGGGGGGCCAGCAAATACGCAGTATTTT.

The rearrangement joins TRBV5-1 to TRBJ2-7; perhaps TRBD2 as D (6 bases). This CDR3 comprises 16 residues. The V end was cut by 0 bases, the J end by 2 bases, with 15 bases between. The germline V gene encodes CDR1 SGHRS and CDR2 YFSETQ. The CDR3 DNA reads TGCGCCAGCAGCTTGGCCGGGGGTTCCTGGCCCTACGAGCAGTACTTC. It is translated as CASSLAGGSWPYEQYF.

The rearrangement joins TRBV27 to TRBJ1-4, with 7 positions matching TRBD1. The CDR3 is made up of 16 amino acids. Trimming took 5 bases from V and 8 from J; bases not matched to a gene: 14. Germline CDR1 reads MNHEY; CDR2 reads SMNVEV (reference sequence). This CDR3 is CASSPRQGGGPEKLFF. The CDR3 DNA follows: TGTGCCAGCAGTCCCCGACAGGGTGGGGGACCAGAAAAACTGTTTTTT.

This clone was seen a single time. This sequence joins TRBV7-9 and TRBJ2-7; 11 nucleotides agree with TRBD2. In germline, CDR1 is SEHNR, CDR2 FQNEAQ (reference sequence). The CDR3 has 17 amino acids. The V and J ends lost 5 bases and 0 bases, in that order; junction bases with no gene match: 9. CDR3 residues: CASSAGTSGQSSYEQYF. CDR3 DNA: TGTGCCAGCAGCGCCGGGACTAGCGGCCAGAGCTCCTACGAGCAGTACTTC.

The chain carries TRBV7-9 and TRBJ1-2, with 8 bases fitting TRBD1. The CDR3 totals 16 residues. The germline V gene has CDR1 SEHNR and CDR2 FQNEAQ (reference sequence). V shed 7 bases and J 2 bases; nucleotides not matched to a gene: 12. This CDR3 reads CASTSLLTGANYGYTF. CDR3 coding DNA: TGTGCCAGCACCTCCTTACTGACAGGGGCCAACTATGGCTACACCTTC.

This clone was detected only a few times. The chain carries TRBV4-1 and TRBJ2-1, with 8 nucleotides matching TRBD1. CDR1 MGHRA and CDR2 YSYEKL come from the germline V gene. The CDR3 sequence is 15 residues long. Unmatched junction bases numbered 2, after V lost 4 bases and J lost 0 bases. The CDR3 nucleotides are TGCGCCAGCAGCCTAACAGGGGGCTCCTACAATGAGCAGTTCTTC. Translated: CASSLTGGSYNEQFF.

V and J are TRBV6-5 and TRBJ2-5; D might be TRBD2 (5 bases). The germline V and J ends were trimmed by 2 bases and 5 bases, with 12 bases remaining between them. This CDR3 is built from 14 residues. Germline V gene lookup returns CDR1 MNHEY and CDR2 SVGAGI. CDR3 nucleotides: TGTGCCAGCAGTTACGTTGTAACGGGGGAGACCCAGTACTTC. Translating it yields CASSYVVTGETQYF.

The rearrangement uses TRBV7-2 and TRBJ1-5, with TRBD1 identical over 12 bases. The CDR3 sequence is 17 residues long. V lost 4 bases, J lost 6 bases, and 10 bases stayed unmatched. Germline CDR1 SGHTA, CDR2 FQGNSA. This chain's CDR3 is CASSSANRGQGAQPQHF. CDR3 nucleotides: TGTGCCAGCAGCTCAGCGAACCGGGGACAGGGGGCTCAGCCCCAGCATTTT.

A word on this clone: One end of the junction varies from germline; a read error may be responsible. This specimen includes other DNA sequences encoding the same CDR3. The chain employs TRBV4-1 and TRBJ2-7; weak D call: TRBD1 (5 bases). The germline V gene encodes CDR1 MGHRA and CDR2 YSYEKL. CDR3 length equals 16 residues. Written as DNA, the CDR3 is TGCGCCAGCAGCCAAGAGATGCTAAGGGGCTTCTACGAACAGTACTTC. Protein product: CASSQEMLRGFYEQYF.

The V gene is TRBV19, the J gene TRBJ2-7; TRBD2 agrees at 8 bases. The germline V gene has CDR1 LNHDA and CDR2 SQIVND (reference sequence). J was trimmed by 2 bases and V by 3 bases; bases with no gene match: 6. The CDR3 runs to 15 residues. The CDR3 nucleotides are TGTGCCAGTAGTATGGCCCTAGCGGGCGCCTACGAGCAGTACTTC. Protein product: CASSMALAGAYEQYF. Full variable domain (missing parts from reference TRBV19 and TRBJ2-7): DGGITQSPKYLFRKEGQNVTLSCEQNLNHDAMYWYRQDPGQGLRLIYYSQIVNDFQKGDIAEGYSVSREKKESFPLTVTSAQKNPTAFYLCASSMALAGAYEQYFGPGTRLTVT.

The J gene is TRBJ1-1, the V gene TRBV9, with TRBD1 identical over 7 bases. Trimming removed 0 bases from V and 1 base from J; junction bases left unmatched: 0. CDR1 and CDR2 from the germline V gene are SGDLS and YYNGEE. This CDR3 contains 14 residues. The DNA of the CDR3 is TGTGCCAGCAGCGTAGCAGGGGGGAACACTGAAGCTTTCTTT. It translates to CASSVAGGNTEAFF.

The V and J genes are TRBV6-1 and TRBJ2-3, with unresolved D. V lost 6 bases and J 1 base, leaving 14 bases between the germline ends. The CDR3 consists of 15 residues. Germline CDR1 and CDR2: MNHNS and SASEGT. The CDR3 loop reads CASRQSPQGTDTQYF. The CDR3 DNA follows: TGTGCCAGCAGACAATCGCCTCAGGGCACAGATACGCAGTATTTT.

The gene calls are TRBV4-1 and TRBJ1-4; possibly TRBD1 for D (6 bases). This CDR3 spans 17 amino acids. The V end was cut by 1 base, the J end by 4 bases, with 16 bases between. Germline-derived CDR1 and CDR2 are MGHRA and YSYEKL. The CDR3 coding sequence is TGCGCCAGCAGCCAAGTGGGGCCGGTCAGGGGTAATGAAAAACTGTTTTTT. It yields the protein CASSQVGPVRGNEKLFF.

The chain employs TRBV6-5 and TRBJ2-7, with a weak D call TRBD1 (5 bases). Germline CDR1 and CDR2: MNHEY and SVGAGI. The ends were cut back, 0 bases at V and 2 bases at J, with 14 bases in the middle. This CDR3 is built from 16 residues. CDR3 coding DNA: TGTGCCAGCAGTTACTCGATGGCAGGGAAGACCTACGAGCAGTACTTC. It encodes CASSYSMAGKTYEQYF.